This entry concerns a single T cell receptor beta chain. There are 15 residues in the CDR3. Germline CDR1 is SGHDT and CDR2 is YYEEEE. The V end lost 1 base, the J end lost 4 bases, and 14 bases lay between the germline ends. This record comes from a study of blood T cell repertoires in COVID-19. Authors' methods: It was from reference gene primer amplification that nucleated cell counts were estimated. TCRdb's table, derived via immunoSEQ multiplex PCR, lists solely in-frame clones and lacks some. V and J calls and clone size follow that table, whereas D and trimming were derived from the DNA. The sample has 160,000 or so clones, around 90% seen once; the top ten hold roughly 1.6%.

The TCR comes from a woman aged 50 to 65 with acute or convalescent COVID-19. The chain links TRBV5-6 to TRBJ2-5; TRBD2 is a possible D gene (5 bases). Sequencing was performed on peripheral blood. The CDR3 loop is CASSLRHSGIETQYF. In DNA form, the CDR3 reads TGTGCCAGCAGCTTGCGGCACTCCGGGATAGAGACCCAGTACTTC.